This TCR beta chain was obtained from a study of OX40 agonist ivuxolimab in advanced cancers. Overall study: At 0.01 to 10 mg/kg, ivuxolimab was administered intravenously to patients every 2 weeks.

Germline assignment: CDR1 MNHEY and CDR2 SMNVEV (reference sequence). The CDR3 totals 13 residues. V dropped 3 bases and J dropped 0 bases, with 6 bases sitting between them. As for this clone: Other DNA sequences from this sample encode an identical CDR3 as well.

Sequenced by immunoSEQ multiplex PCR; TCRdb stores in-frame clones only, minus some. The profile covers about 16,000 clones, with approximately 84% appearing a single time and 55% to 85% taken by the ten largest. Source: CD4+ or CD8+ T cells sorted from blood, taken in a trial of the OX40 agonist ivuxolimab. The sequence came from an adult with an advanced solid tumor such as melanoma, head and neck, liver or kidney cancer. The V gene is TRBV27, the J gene TRBJ2-7; D unresolved. This CDR3 is CASSLGTSYEQYF. The CDR3 DNA reads TGTGCCAGCAGTTTGGGCACCTCCTACGAGCAGTACTTC.